This TCR beta chain stems from a study of graft-versus-host responses after intestinal transplantation. Study overall: Every recipient underwent anti-thymocyte globulin induction, then tacrolimus and steroids for two to three years.

The study's findings and limits: Within allografts, high graft-versus-host to host-versus-graft clonal ratios were seen among patients with graft-donor T cell macrochimerism. Early after transplant, HvG clones declined as circulating GvH clones peaked. GvH clonotypes were identified within recipient marrow, with a subset emerging first in ileum or blood.

Comments on this clone: The antigen remains unidentified.

Method: immunoSEQ multiplex PCR; TCRdb's copy keeps in-frame clones and lacks some. The sample has over 9,000 clones; around four fifths are singletons. The CDR3 contains 15 residues. V was trimmed by 5 bases and J by 0 bases, leaving 14 bases between them. In germline, CDR1 is MDHEN, CDR2 SYDVKM. V is TRBV28 and J is TRBJ2-7; D may be TRBD2 (6 bases). This material consisted of PBMCs, taken 494 days after intestinal transplant. The origin of this receptor is a human patient who received an intestinal transplant, so some T cells may come from the graft donor. The CDR3 DNA sequence: TGTGCCAGCAGTCCTGGGGGGACGACCTCCTACGAGCAGTACTTC. As protein: CASSPGGTTSYEQYF. Full variable domain (remainder filled in from reference TRBV28 and TRBJ2-7): DVKVTQSSRYLVKRTGEKVFLECVQDMDHENMFWYRQDPGLGLRLIYFSYDVKMKEKGDIPEGYSVSREKKERFSLILESASTNQTSMYLCASSPGGTTSYEQYFGPGTRLTVT.